A selection of T cell receptor beta chains follows, all from one sample in a study of T cells in Graves' hyperthyroidism and ophthalmopathy. TCRdb passed the multiplex PCR reads through MiXCR, listing each CDR3 protein once. The table has roughly 570,000 distinct CDR3 sequences, roughly 46% seen once. The sequencing input was peripheral blood or thyroid tissue (not recorded which). These receptors came from an adult woman with Graves' disease, either hyperthyroidism or ophthalmopathy (not recorded which). Each CDR3 is given with its conserved first and last residue. A D gene is named only where the DNA matches it firmly. The size entry is marked missing in some rows and otherwise reads once, few, many or a size class.

cdr3_nt	cdr3_aa	clone_size	v_call	j_call	d_call
TGCGCCAGCAGCTTGTTCCCAGGGGCAACTGGGGCCAACGTCCTGACTTTC	CASSLFPGATGANVLTF	NA	TRBV5-1	TRBJ2-6	NA
TGCGCCAGCAGCCCCCAGGGTCTTGGAGAGACCCAGTACTTC	CASSPQGLGETQYF	many	TRBV4-1	TRBJ2-5	NA
TGCAGTGCTAGAGAGGGGGACACCGGGGAGCTGTTTTTT	CSAREGDTGELFF	NA	TRBV20-1	TRBJ2-2	NA
TGTGCCAGCAGGGGGGTTTCGGATAATTCACCCCTCCACTTT	CASRGVSDNSPLHF	few	TRBV7-9	TRBJ1-6	NA
TGTGCCAGCAGCTTAGCGCTCGGGTCTGGAAACACCATATATTTT	CASSLALGSGNTIYF	NA	TRBV7-2	TRBJ1-3	NA
TGTGCCAGCAGTTCGCCGGGACAGGGATATCTATGGGCTTTCTTT	CASSSPGQGYLWAFF	many	TRBV12-3/TRBV12-4	TRBJ1-1	TRBD1
TGTGCCAGCAGTTCCGGGACACGAAAGAGGAAACTGTTTTTT	CASSSGTRKRKLFF	NA	TRBV7-9	TRBJ1-4	NA
TGTGCCAGCAGCGTTTCACACCGGGGCGAGCAGTACTTC	CASSVSHRGEQYF	many	TRBV9	TRBJ2-7	NA
TGTGCCACCAGCCTGAGCGGGGCAGAAGAGACCCAGTACTTC	CATSLSGAEETQYF	NA	TRBV24-1	TRBJ2-5	TRBD2
TGTGCCAGCAGTGATCGAGCCCTCGACAGGGGGTACACTGAAGCTTTCTTT	CASSDRALDRGYTEAFF	NA	TRBV2	TRBJ1-1	TRBD1
TGTGCCAGCAGTACACAGGCTGATTCACCCCTCCACTTT	CASSTQADSPLHF	many	TRBV25-1	TRBJ1-6	NA
TGTGCCAGCACTTGGGACAGGGCGAGGACTGAAGCTTTCTTT	CASTWDRARTEAFF	NA	TRBV6-2/TRBV6-3	TRBJ1-1	TRBD1
TGTGCCAGCAGTGCCCGGGGGGTGAGCAATCAGCCCCAGCATTTT	CASSARGVSNQPQHF	NA	TRBV12-3/TRBV12-4	TRBJ1-5	NA
TGTGCCACCAGCAGGCCGAGCGGTGCTAATGAAAAACTGTTTTTT	CATSRPSGANEKLFF	NA	TRBV15	TRBJ1-4	NA
TGTGCCAGCAGCCCTTGGGATAGGGCGTCGCCCTACGAGCAGTACTTC	CASSPWDRASPYEQYF	many	TRBV9	TRBJ2-7	NA
TGTGCCAGCAGTTTCCTTAGTGGGGACTACGAGCAGTACTTC	CASSFLSGDYEQYF	NA	TRBV27	TRBJ2-7	NA
TGTGCCAGCAGTTACTCTGGAGAGCTGCCCCAGCATTTT	CASSYSGELPQHF	many	TRBV6-5	TRBJ1-5	NA
TGTGCCAGCAGTTCCCGACAGGGGTTGGATCAGCCCCAGCATTTT	CASSSRQGLDQPQHF	NA	TRBV7-2	TRBJ1-5	TRBD1
TGTGCCAGCAGCCCCGGGACTAGTTTTTTTCAGCAGTACTTC	CASSPGTSFFQQYF	many	TRBV7-2	TRBJ2-7	TRBD2
TGCAGTTACAGGGACACCGGGGAGCTGTTTTTT	CSYRDTGELFF	NA	TRBV20-1	TRBJ2-2	NA
TGCAGTGCCCTTGAGGGGGGCACTGAAGCTTTCTTT	CSALEGGTEAFF	many	TRBV20-1	TRBJ1-1	NA